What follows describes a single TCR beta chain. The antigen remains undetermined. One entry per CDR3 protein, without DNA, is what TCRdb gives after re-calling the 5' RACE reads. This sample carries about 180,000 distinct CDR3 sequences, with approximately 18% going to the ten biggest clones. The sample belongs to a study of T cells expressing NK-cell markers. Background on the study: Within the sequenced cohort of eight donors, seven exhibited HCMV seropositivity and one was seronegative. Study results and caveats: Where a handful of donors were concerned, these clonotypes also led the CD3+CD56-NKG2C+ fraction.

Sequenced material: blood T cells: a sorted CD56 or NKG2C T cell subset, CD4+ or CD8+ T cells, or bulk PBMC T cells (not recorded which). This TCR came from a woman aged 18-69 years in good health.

The CDR3 protein is CASLAALDRAYEQYF. This rearrangement joins TRBV2 to TRBJ2-7; there is no DNA to check the TCRdb D call of TRBD2. Looked up from germline, CDR1 is SNHLY and CDR2 is FYNNEI. This CDR3 spans 15 amino acids. Based on the CDR3 plus reference TRBV2 and TRBJ2-7, the full variable domain is EPEVTQTPSHQVTQMGQEVILRCVPISNHLYFYWYRQILGQKVEFLVSFYNNEISEKSEIFDDQFSVERPDGSNFTLKIRSTKLEDSAMYFCASLAALDRAYEQYFGPGTRLTVT.